Listed below are T cell receptor beta chains from one sample, sequenced in a study of PD-L1 blockade in urothelial cancer. Libraries were prepared by immunoSEQ multiplex PCR; TCRdb keeps only in-frame clonotypes and omits some of them. In the table there are tens of thousands of clones, approximately 83% of which are singletons. The sequenced sample was PBMCs, obtained around atezolizumab (anti-PD-L1) treatment. Receptors were obtained from a man in his sixties with urothelial cancer. Both conserved end residues are part of each CDR3. Each record gives: clone size, J gene, V gene, D gene, CDR3 protein, CDR3 DNA. D genes are given only for firm matches. A row's size may be missing; if present it is once, few, many or a size class.

-	TRBJ2-7	TRBV5-1	TRBD1	CASSLAGTGWHEQYF	TGCGCCAGCAGCTTGGCCGGGACAGGCTGGCACGAGCAGTACTTC
-	TRBJ2-5	TRBV6-4	TRBD2	CASSANGGGQETQYF	TGTGCCAGCAGTGCTAACGGGGGGGGCCAAGAGACCCAGTACTTC
-	TRBJ2-7	TRBV5-6	TRBD2	CASSLVGLAGHSYSYEQYF	TGTGCCAGCAGCTTGGTTGGTCTAGCGGGTCACTCGTACTCCTACGAGCAGTACTTC
-	TRBJ1-1	TRBV2	-	CASSEAARGTEAFF	TGTGCCAGCAGTGAAGCGGCGAGGGGGACTGAAGCTTTCTTT
-	TRBJ1-6	TRBV6-1	-	CASSARDTNSPLHF	TGTGCCAGCAGTGCGAGGGACACAAATTCACCCCTCCACTTT
-	TRBJ1-4	TRBV7-6	-	CASSQDIGEKLFF	TGTGCCAGCAGCCAGGACATCGGGGAAAAACTGTTTTTT
-	TRBJ2-5	TRBV28	TRBD2	CASRGGGAIETQYF	TGTGCCAGCAGAGGCGGGGGGGCCATTGAGACCCAGTACTTC
-	TRBJ1-4	TRBV7-2	TRBD1	CASSPLSDRGHEKLFF	TGTGCCAGCAGCCCTTTATCTGACAGGGGGCATGAAAAACTGTTTTTT
-	TRBJ2-7	TRBV6-1	-	CASSVLIGTYEQYF	TGTGCCAGCAGTGTCCTTATCGGGACCTACGAGCAGTACTTC
-	TRBJ2-5	TRBV23-1	-	CASSQLGGDRSNQETQYF	TGCGCCAGCAGTCAATTAGGGGGGGACAGGAGCAATCAAGAGACCCAGTACTTC
-	TRBJ1-5	TRBV5-4	-	CASSPGRETNQPQHF	TGTGCCAGCAGCCCGGGACGGGAGACCAATCAGCCCCAGCATTTT
-	TRBJ1-6	TRBV25-1	TRBD1	CASSKTGVNSPLHF	TGTGCCAGCAGTAAAACAGGGGTTAATTCACCCCTCCACTTT
few	TRBJ2-7	TRBV7-2	-	CASSPGYEQYF	TGTGCCAGCAGCCCAGGATACGAGCAGTACTTC
-	TRBJ1-2	TRBV5-1	-	CASSLSPGDYGYTF	TGCGCCAGCAGCTTAAGCCCGGGTGACTATGGCTACACCTTC
-	TRBJ2-2	TRBV4-1	TRBD2	CASSQGGLAGINTGELFF	TGCGCCAGCAGCCAAGGGGGGCTAGCGGGGATTAACACCGGGGAGCTGTTTTTT
-	TRBJ2-3	TRBV20-1	-	CSVNTDTQYF	TGCAGTGTAAACACAGATACGCAGTATTTT
once	TRBJ2-1	TRBV15	-	CATSRDRAIYNEQFF	TGTGCCACCAGCAGAGACAGGGCCATATACAATGAGCAGTTCTTC
-	TRBJ1-6	TRBV18	TRBD1	CASSPFRDRGSSYNSPLHF	TGTGCCAGCTCACCATTCCGGGACAGGGGAAGCTCCTATAATTCACCCCTCCACTTT
-	TRBJ1-2	TRBV5-6	-	CASSSPRRETDYGYTF	TGTGCCAGCAGCTCCCCCCGACGGGAGACGGATTATGGCTACACCTTC
-	TRBJ2-3	TRBV29-1	-	CSAARQSVRDTQYF	TGCAGCGCCGCGAGACAGAGCGTTAGAGATACGCAGTATTTT
-	TRBJ2-5	TRBV5-6	-	CASSSSATQETQYF	TGTGCCAGCAGTTCTAGCGCCACTCAAGAGACCCAGTACTTC
-	TRBJ1-3	TRBV10-2	-	CASSLDRTGNTIYF	TGCGCCAGCAGTCTGGACAGAACTGGAAACACCATATATTTT
-	TRBJ2-3	TRBV5-1	-	CASSLGQYTDTQYF	TGCGCCAGCAGCTTAGGACAGTACACAGATACGCAGTATTTT
-	TRBJ2-7	TRBV7-2	-	CASSQAYEQYF	TGTGCCAGCAGCCAGGCCTACGAGCAGTACTTC
-	TRBJ1-5	TRBV2	TRBD1	CASSEGRGTGVLLSNQPQHF	TGTGCCAGCAGTGAAGGGCGTGGGACAGGGGTCTTACTAAGCAATCAGCCCCAGCATTTT
-	TRBJ1-3	TRBV18	TRBD1	CASSPPGTGRNTIYF	TGTGCCAGCTCTCCCCCCGGGACAGGGCGCAACACCATATATTTT
-	TRBJ1-5	TRBV19	TRBD1	CATRASGGQPQHF	TGTGCCACCCGAGCGTCAGGGGGTCAGCCCCAGCATTTT
-	TRBJ1-3	TRBV5-6	TRBD1	CASRSTHRGFGNTIYF	TGTGCCAGCAGGAGTACCCACAGGGGGTTTGGAAACACCATATATTTT
-	TRBJ1-5	TRBV5-1	TRBD1	CASSFLGDRGQPQHF	TGCGCCAGCAGCTTTTTAGGGGACAGGGGACAGCCCCAGCATTTT
-	TRBJ1-5	TRBV14	-	CASSQGLGHHQHF	TGTGCCAGCAGCCAAGGGCTGGGACACCACCAGCATTTT
-	TRBJ2-7	TRBV2	-	CASNRDSYEQYF	TGTGCCAGCAACAGGGACTCCTACGAGCAGTACTTC
-	TRBJ2-1	TRBV27	-	CASSFSLNEQFF	TGTGCCAGCAGTTTTAGCCTCAATGAGCAGTTCTTC
-	TRBJ1-2	TRBV5-4	TRBD1	CASSFDRGQGGYTF	TGTGCCAGCAGCTTTGACAGGGGGCAGGGTGGCTACACCTTC
-	TRBJ2-7	TRBV7-2	TRBD1	CASSLRQGLREQYF	TGTGCCAGCAGCCTAAGACAGGGGCTACGGGAGCAGTACTTC
-	TRBJ2-5	TRBV5-6	TRBD2	CASSYRLAGGLGGQETQYF	TGTGCCAGCAGCTATCGACTAGCGGGGGGGCTGGGGGGCCAGGAGACCCAGTACTTC
-	TRBJ1-5	TRBV5-6	TRBD1	CASSSYVGTALNQPQHF	TGTGCCAGCAGCTCATATGTTGGGACAGCTTTAAATCAGCCCCAGCATTTT
-	TRBJ2-3	TRBV5-4	-	CASSLSRDSTDTQYF	TGTGCCAGCAGCCTTTCGAGGGATAGCACAGATACGCAGTATTTT
-	TRBJ1-5	TRBV7-8	-	CASSLNRTNSNQPQHF	TGTGCCAGCAGCTTAAATCGGACAAATAGCAATCAGCCCCAGCATTTT
-	TRBJ2-7	TRBV19	TRBD1	CASTARDRPYEQYF	TGTGCCAGTACTGCCCGGGACAGGCCATACGAGCAGTACTTC
-	TRBJ2-1	TRBV19	-	CASSTTVYNEQFF	TGTGCCAGTAGTACGACAGTTTACAATGAGCAGTTCTTC
-	TRBJ2-3	TRBV30	TRBD2	CAWSVGLAGVADTQYF	TGTGCCTGGAGTGTCGGACTAGCGGGGGTCGCAGATACGCAGTATTTT
few	TRBJ1-2	TRBV6-6	-	CASTPRRDYGYTF	TGTGCCAGCACCCCACGGCGGGACTATGGCTACACCTTC
-	TRBJ1-1	TRBV5-1	TRBD1	CASSPGQTEAFF	TGCGCCAGCAGCCCGGGACAGACAGAAGCTTTCTTT
once	TRBJ1-4	TRBV6-5	TRBD1	CASSYGDRDEKLFF	TGTGCCAGCAGTTATGGGGACAGGGATGAAAAACTGTTTTTT
-	TRBJ1-1	TRBV5-5	-	CASSLDWNTEAFF	TGTGCCAGCAGCTTGGACTGGAACACTGAAGCTTTCTTT
-	TRBJ2-7	TRBV29-1	TRBD2	CSVDGLAGDYEQYF	TGCAGCGTTGATGGACTAGCGGGGGACTACGAGCAGTACTTC
-	TRBJ1-1	TRBV2	TRBD1	CASLGQGASGTEAFF	TGTGCCAGCTTGGGACAGGGGGCGTCCGGCACTGAAGCTTTCTTT
-	TRBJ2-7	TRBV4-1	-	CASSQEGGEQYF	TGCGCCAGCAGCCAAGAAGGGGGCGAGCAGTACTTC
-	TRBJ1-1	TRBV9	TRBD1	CASGEGADTEAFF	TGTGCCAGCGGTGAGGGGGCGGACACTGAAGCTTTCTTT
-	TRBJ2-3	TRBV15	TRBD1	CATSTLRQGRTDTQYF	TGTGCCACCAGCACCCTCCGACAGGGACGTACAGATACGCAGTATTTT
-	TRBJ2-5	TRBV2	-	CASRRLGGKETQYF	TGTGCCAGCAGGCGTTTAGGGGGTAAAGAGACCCAGTACTTC
-	TRBJ1-6	TRBV7-2	TRBD1	CASSLVPGGQSPLHF	TGTGCCAGCAGCTTAGTTCCAGGGGGACAATCACCCCTCCACTTT
-	TRBJ2-3	TRBV10-1	TRBD2	CASSESLAGGPRSDTQYF	TGCGCCAGCAGTGAGTCGCTAGCGGGGGGGCCCCGGTCAGATACGCAGTATTTT
-	TRBJ2-7	TRBV30	TRBD2	CAWTRPGIAGSYEQYF	TGTGCCTGGACAAGACCCGGGATAGCGGGGTCCTACGAGCAGTACTTC
-	TRBJ1-5	TRBV7-2	TRBD1	CASSTGGSNQPQHF	TGTGCCAGCAGCACAGGGGGTAGCAATCAGCCCCAGCATTTT
once	TRBJ1-2	TRBV7-3	TRBD1	CASSLAPGQGLGGYTF	TGTGCCAGCAGCTTAGCCCCTGGACAGGGCCTTGGTGGCTACACCTTC
-	TRBJ1-5	TRBV30	-	CAWSVRDTYQPQHF	TGTGCCTGGAGTGTACGGGACACCTATCAGCCCCAGCATTTT
once	TRBJ1-5	TRBV6-1	-	CASSGERNQPQHF	TGTGCCAGCAGTGGGGAGAGAAATCAGCCCCAGCATTTT
-	TRBJ1-1	TRBV5-1	-	CASSYRENTEAFF	TGCGCCAGCAGCTACAGGGAGAACACTGAAGCTTTCTTT
-	TRBJ2-1	TRBV2	TRBD1	CASSRTGTGGNNEQFF	TGTGCCAGCAGCCGCACAGGGACAGGGGGCAACAATGAGCAGTTCTTC